This T cell receptor beta chain stems from a study of vaccination and CD4 T cells after COVID-19. Study-wide results and caveats: The appearance of a median 86.3% of reactive clones in convalescent patients occurred only post-vaccination. For SARS-CoV-2-reactive clonotypes, the median went from approximately 21 to 38, a nonsignificant increase.

The V end was cut by 6 bases, the J end by 3 bases, with 9 bases between. The CDR3 totals 13 residues. As for this clonotype: Its antigen is currently unknown.

Treatment reported: 10-day PBMC culture with coronavirus spike peptide pools or control peptides (ViraFEST assay). Sequenced with the Oncomine TCR Beta short-read assay was DNA taken from cultured CD4+ T cells. TCRdb independently ran MiXCR on the PCR reads; one entry per CDR3 protein. The sample holds approximately 21,000 distinct CDR3 sequences, 44% seen once. The receptor was isolated from a human donor who had recovered from COVID-19. J is TRBJ2-1 and V is TRBV12-3 or TRBV12-4, with D possibly TRBD1 on 5 matching bases. This specimen was CD4+ T cells from blood, cultured in vitro, taken before SARS-CoV-2 vaccination. The CDR3: CASSPDSYNEQFF. CDR3 bases: TGTGCCAGCAGCCCAGACAGCTACAATGAGCAGTTCTTC.